These 27 T cell receptor beta chains were all obtained from the same sample, sequenced in a study of read filtering for tumor transcriptome and immune sequencing. From around 440 ng of RNA, a library with molecular barcoded alpha/delta and beta/gamma adaptors was made. TCRdb re-called the reads through MiXCR, storing one row per CDR3 protein. The sample holds 50,000 or so distinct CDR3 sequences, around 12% seen once. Sequenced material: a population of CD138-negative cells sorted from bone marrow. The receptor set was obtained from a donor aged 40 or over with multiple myeloma.

In this sample, this clonotype turned up many times. The CDR3 here is CASSPRLAGHNEQFF. In DNA, the CDR3 is TGTGCCAGCAGCCCGCGACTAGCGGGTCACAATGAGCAGTTCTTC. The V gene is TRBV14, the J gene TRBJ2-1; 10 nucleotides align to TRBD2. Germline V gene sequence: CDR1 SGHDN, CDR2 FVKESK. CDR3 size: 15 residues. The V gene end was trimmed by 4 bases and the J gene end by 5 bases; junction bases not matched to a gene: 5.

This clonotype was recorded at least ten times. V is TRBV5-4 and J is TRBJ2-5; D is perhaps TRBD1 (6 bases). The CDR3 consists of 14 residues. Germline CDR1 and CDR2: SGHNT and YYREEE (reference sequence). Trimming stripped 3 bases from V and 0 bases from J, with 9 bases between. As DNA, the CDR3 is TGTGCCAGCAGCTATGACAGGTACCAAGAGACCCAGTACTTC. Translating gives CASSYDRYQETQYF.

In regard to this clonotype: One end of the junction is discordant with germline, which a read error may explain. This sequence joins TRBV20-1 and TRBJ2-1; 10 bases are a match to TRBD2. This CDR3 spans 15 amino acids. The germline CDR1 and CDR2 sequences are DFQATT and SNEGSKA (reference sequence). The CDR3, as DNA: TGCGGTGCATCAGCGGGGGGGAGCTCCTATAATGAGCAGTTCTTC. It specifies CGASAGGSSYNEQFF.

This clonotype was seen a handful of times. V is TRBV5-5 and J is TRBJ1-1; D remains unclear. CDR1 SGHKS and CDR2 YYEKEE come from the germline V gene (reference sequence). V dropped 1 base and J dropped 4 bases, with 11 bases sitting between them. This CDR3 has 14 amino acids. This CDR3 reads CASSLQGGSTEAFF. The CDR3, as DNA: TGTGCCAGCAGCTTGCAAGGAGGGTCCACTGAAGCTTTCTTT.

The rearrangement links TRBV7-2 to TRBJ2-7; 9 nucleotides align to TRBD1. CDR1 and CDR2 from the germline V gene are SGHTA and FQGNSA. The length of the CDR3 is 12 residues. After removal of 7 bases from V and 7 bases from J, the junction contained 5 bases not matched to a gene. In DNA, the CDR3 is TGTGCCAGCACCCTGACAGGGGGTGAGCAGTACTTC. Translation: CASTLTGGEQYF.

This clonotype was observed a handful of times. This may come from a read error, since a much larger clone is one base off. V is TRBV7-8 and J is TRBJ1-1; D unresolved. With 5 bases removed from V and 5 bases from J, the gap between germline ends came to 15 bases. Germline V gene lookup returns CDR1 SGHVS and CDR2 FQNEAQ. CDR3 length equals 14 residues. The CDR3 nucleotides are TGTGCCAGCAGCGCCATGACAAAAAGGACTGAAGCTTTCTTT. Translation: CASSAMTKRTEAFF.

This clonotype was observed many times. The V and J genes are TRBV27 and TRBJ2-7; D might be TRBD2 (6 bases). Germline-derived CDR1 and CDR2 are MNHEY and SMNVEV (reference sequence). CDR3 length equals 13 residues. V shed 5 bases and J shed 7 bases, with 15 bases lying between them. The CDR3 bases are TGTGCCAGCAGTCTCGCCCACGCGGGGGAGCAGTACTTC. Translated: CASSLAHAGEQYF.

CDR3 in amino acids: CASSYYRDEEAFF. In DNA, the CDR3 is TGTGCCAGCAGTTACTACAGGGACGAAGAAGCTTTCTTT. V is TRBV6-5 and J is TRBJ1-1; maybe TRBD1 (6 bases). The germline CDR1 and CDR2 sequences are MNHEY and SVGAGI. V shed 1 base and J shed 8 bases, with 11 bases lying between them. The length of the CDR3 is 13 residues.

This clonotype was counted ten times or more. The rearrangement joins TRBV4-3 to TRBJ2-7; D is possibly TRBD1 (6 bases). This CDR3 has 16 residues. Trimming left V 3 bases short and J 0 bases short, with 15 bases between. The germline CDR1 and CDR2 sequences are LGHNA and YSLEER. DNA of the CDR3: TGCGCCAGCAGCCATACCTTAGGGGGAAACTCCTACGAGCAGTACTTC. Protein sequence: CASSHTLGGNSYEQYF.

This clonotype was detected many times. This sequence may be a read error, since a much larger clone differs from it by one base. The rearrangement links TRBV12-3 or TRBV12-4 to TRBJ2-1; D unclear. The CDR3 has 11 amino acids. DNA of the CDR3: TGTGCCAGCAGTTTCAACAATGGGCAGTTCTTC. Protein product: CASSFNNGQFF.

Ten or more counts support this clonotype. This chain links TRBV20-1 with TRBJ2-5, with 8 bases that match TRBD2. Looked up from germline, CDR1 is DFQATT and CDR2 is SNEGSKA (reference sequence). The V gene end was trimmed by 1 base and the J gene end by 3 bases; junction bases not matched to a gene: 7. The CDR3 loop spans 15 amino acids. In nucleotides, the CDR3 is TGCAGTGCTAGAGTCGCGCGGGAGGCTAAAGAGACCCAGTACTTC. Residues: CSARVAREAKETQYF.

This clonotype occurred many times. The genes are TRBV20-1 and TRBJ2-7, with 13 bases identical to TRBD2. The CDR3 spans 17 residues. V shed 0 bases and J 4 bases; nucleotides not matched to a gene: 9. Germline assignment: CDR1 DFQATT and CDR2 SNEGSKA (reference sequence). DNA for the CDR3: TGCAGTGCTAGAGATTGGCGGGCGACTAGCGGGAGGTACGAGCAGTACTTC. Its translation is CSARDWRATSGRYEQYF.

About this clonotype itself: The CDR3 does not close with the conserved phenylalanine or tryptophan, likely indicating a read error. J is TRBJ2-5 and V is TRBV28; TRBD1 agrees at 7 bases. The CDR3 has 12 residues. The V gene's germline CDR1 is MDHEN and CDR2 SYDVKM. After removal of 5 bases from V and 6 bases from J, the junction contained 3 bases not matched to a gene. In DNA, the CDR3 is TGTGCCAGCAGTGACAGGGACAAGACCCAGTACTCC. Amino acid sequence: CASSDRDKTQYS.

This clonotype was found many times. This chain joins TRBV20-1 and TRBJ2-2, with D possibly being TRBD1 (7 bases). The CDR3 covers 14 residues. Germline CDR1 reads DFQATT; CDR2 reads SNEGSKA (reference sequence). V was trimmed by 4 bases and J by 4 bases, leaving 13 bases between them. CDR3 residues: CSATYRGGTGELFF. In nucleotides, the CDR3 is TGCAGTGCTACTTACAGGGGAGGCACCGGGGAGCTGTTTTTT.

This clonotype was seen at least ten times. This chain joins TRBV28 and TRBJ2-7; maybe TRBD1 (5 bases). Germline V gene lookup returns CDR1 MDHEN and CDR2 SYDVKM. The CDR3 is made up of 14 amino acids. The ends were cut back, 8 bases at V and 2 bases at J, with 16 bases in the middle. The CDR3 protein is CASGETVWPYEQYF. The DNA of the CDR3 is TGTGCCAGCGGAGAGACAGTTTGGCCCTACGAGCAGTACTTC.

By sample share, this clonotype is medium-sized. The J gene is TRBJ2-1, the V gene TRBV4-1, with D hard to call. The CDR3 is made up of 14 amino acids. Between the trimmed V and J ends, which lost 0 bases and 9 bases, there was a span of 12 bases. The germline gives CDR1 MGHRA, CDR2 YSYEKL. CDR3 nucleotides: TGCGCCAGCAGCCAAGACCCTTTTGGTGGTGAGCAGTTCTTC. This codes for CASSQDPFGGEQFF.

Only a few counts were recorded for this clonotype. A read error may be the cause here, since a much bigger clone is one base away. Because the CDR3 is missing its conserved closing phenylalanine or tryptophan, this is likely a read error. The V call is TRBV5-5, the J call TRBJ2-1; 12 nucleotides match TRBD2. Germline V gene sequence: CDR1 SGHKS, CDR2 YYEKEE (reference sequence). The CDR3 contains 16 residues. V dropped 0 bases and J dropped 5; count of bases not matched to a gene: 3. CDR3 in DNA: TGTGCCAGCAGCTTGGGACTAGCGGGAGCAAACAATGAGCAGTTCTAC. Translation: CASSLGLAGANNEQFY.

This chain connects TRBV4-3 to TRBJ2-2, with D maybe TRBD1 (6 bases). V lost 0 bases to trimming and J lost 4 bases, with 18 bases between them. From germline, CDR1 is LGHNA and CDR2 YSLEER. This CDR3 region has 18 residues. This chain's CDR3 is CASSQEADRPGGTGELFF. The CDR3 DNA sequence: TGCGCCAGCAGCCAAGAGGCTGACAGGCCCGGTGGCACCGGGGAGCTGTTTTTT.

The sample holds many counts of this clonotype. The chain is built from TRBV7-9 and TRBJ2-1; 7 bases are shared with TRBD2. Trimming took 5 bases from V and 3 from J; bases not matched to a gene: 19. Germline V gene sequence: CDR1 SEHNR, CDR2 FQNEAQ (reference sequence). The CDR3 extends over 19 amino acids. The CDR3 reads CASSPPVKRAGAGYNEQFF. CDR3 DNA sequence: TGTGCCAGCAGCCCGCCGGTAAAACGCGCGGGAGCTGGCTACAATGAGCAGTTCTTC.

This clonotype has at least ten counts. CDR3 residues: CATSDLTSGPYNEQFF. The CDR3 coding sequence is TGTGCCACCAGTGACTTGACTAGCGGGCCGTACAATGAGCAGTTCTTC. This chain connects TRBV24-1 to TRBJ2-1, with 10 bases lining up with TRBD2. The germline gives CDR1 KGHDR, CDR2 SFDVKD. CDR3 length: 16 amino acids. J gave up 4 bases and V 4 bases, and 6 bases lay outside the gene matches.

This clonotype showed up many times. This chain links TRBV10-2 with TRBJ2-3; TRBD1 agrees at 8 bases. After removal of 2 bases from V and 1 base from J, the junction contained 2 bases not matched to a gene. This CDR3 spans 15 amino acids. Germline V gene sequence: CDR1 WSHSY, CDR2 SAAADI. The CDR3 DNA is TGCGCCAGCAGTGAGGTGGACAGGGGCACAGATACGCAGTATTTT. It specifies CASSEVDRGTDTQYF.

This clonotype was picked up many times. This rearrangement joins TRBV5-1 to TRBJ1-4; 8 nucleotides agree with TRBD1. The CDR3 consists of 15 residues. Germline CDR1 reads SGHRS; CDR2 reads YFSETQ. Trimming cost V 3 bases and J 7 bases; bases outside gene matches: 8. CDR3 DNA sequence: TGCGCCAGCAGCTCTGGGTCACAGGGGGTTGAAAAACTGTTTTTT. Translating gives CASSSGSQGVEKLFF.

Details on this clonotype: Given a much more abundant clone one base away, this may be a read error. The rearrangement links TRBV6-1 to TRBJ2-5; the D gene could be TRBD1 or TRBD2 (6 bases each). Per the germline V gene, CDR1 is MNHNS and CDR2 is SASEGT. With 5 bases removed from V and 9 bases from J, the gap between germline ends came to 16 bases. This CDR3 comprises 13 residues. The CDR3 region has the DNA TGTGCCAGCAGTAACAGGGTTGGGGAGGCCCAGTACTTC. As protein: CASSNRVGEAQYF.

This clonotype has a count of ten or more. The chain links TRBV10-3 to TRBJ2-1; D remains unclear. Germline lookup yields CDR1 ENHRY and CDR2 SYGVKD. V gave up 3 bases and J gave up 4 bases, with 7 bases separating them. This CDR3 region has 13 residues. The CDR3 is CAISDTAYNEQFF. The CDR3 DNA reads as TGTGCCATCAGTGATACTGCTTACAATGAGCAGTTCTTC.

This clonotype appeared a few times. A single base separates this from a much larger clone, so it may be a read error. The chain has TRBV7-9 and TRBJ1-5; D is perhaps TRBD1 (5 bases). CDR3 size: 13 residues. CDR1 SEHNR and CDR2 FQNEAQ come from the germline V gene (reference sequence). With 1 base removed from V and 11 bases from J, the gap between germline ends came to 12 bases. CDR3 DNA sequence: TGTGCCAGCAGCTTAGGTACGGGGGGAACCCAGCATTTT. This gives the protein CASSLGTGGTQHF. Based on the CDR3 plus reference TRBV7-9 and TRBJ1-5, the full variable domain is DTGVSQNPRHKITKRGQNVTFRCDPISEHNRLYWYRQTLGQGPEFLTYFQNEAQLEKSRLLSDRFSAERPKGSFSTLEIQRTEQGDSAMYLCASSLGTGGTQHFGDGTRLSIL.

Comment on this clonotype: One junction end disagrees with the germline gene, perhaps due to a read error. The V call is TRBV18, the J call TRBJ2-1; 8 bases line up with TRBD2. This CDR3 is 15 amino acids long. The germline gives CDR1 KGHSH, CDR2 LQKENI. DNA for the CDR3: TGTGCCAGCTCAGCGCGGACTAGCAGCGTCGATGAGCAGCTCTTC. Its protein product is CASSARTSSVDEQLF.

This clonotype was seen repeatedly, ten times or more. This chain joins TRBV11-2 and TRBJ2-1; 7 nucleotides match TRBD2. Germline trimming cut 4 bases from V and 1 base from J; bases unmatched to any gene: 7. Looked up from germline, CDR1 is SGHAT and CDR2 is FQNNGV. The CDR3 spans 16 residues. This chain's CDR3 is CASSSRLAQSYNEQFF. CDR3 nucleotide sequence: TGTGCCAGCAGCTCCCGACTAGCTCAATCCTACAATGAGCAGTTCTTC.